The 30 T cell receptor beta chains given below trace back to one sample, sequenced in a study of Ad26.COV2.S vaccination and SARS-CoV-2 variants. Profiling relied on immunoSEQ multiplex PCR, and the TCRdb table lists in-frame clones only, not all of them. The sample shows 400,000 or so clones, 80% to 90% of them seen only once. Treatment denoted: some 19 received Ad26.COV2.S at low or high dose, single or two shots; about 5 received placebo; per-sample allocation not given. Collection of samples fell on day 63 after the first vaccine or placebo injection. The sequencing here drew on peripheral blood, taken in a trial of Ad26.COV2.S vaccine versus placebo. Receptor source: a person aged 18-60 years who received the Ad26.COV2.S COVID-19 vaccine or a placebo.

The rearrangement uses TRBV19 and TRBJ1-2; D unclear. Deletions cut 8 bases from V and 6 bases from J, with 13 bases between. The germline V gene encodes CDR1 LNHDA and CDR2 SQIVND (reference sequence). This CDR3 contains 12 residues. The CDR3 DNA reads as TGTGCCAGTTCAGACCAGGAGGATGGCTACACCTTC. Encoded protein: CASSDQEDGYTF.

This clone was seen just once. The V and J genes are TRBV12-3 or TRBV12-4 and TRBJ2-5; D remains ambiguous. Trimming shortened V by 8 bases and J by 0 bases, and 10 bases separated the two germline ends. This CDR3 spans 13 amino acids. As DNA, the CDR3 is TGTGCCAGCTCCGTGGGTGACCAAGAGACCCAGTACTTC. Residues: CASSVGDQETQYF.

The J gene is TRBJ2-1, the V gene TRBV5-1, with TRBD1 matching 9 bases. The CDR3 has 16 residues. V gave up 5 bases and J gave up 4 bases; unmatched junction bases: 10. Germline V gene lookup returns CDR1 SGHRS and CDR2 YFSETQ. The CDR3: CASSMGVGQGYNEQFF. The DNA of the CDR3 is TGCGCCAGCAGTATGGGCGTGGGACAGGGATACAATGAGCAGTTCTTC.

This clone showed up just a few times. The V call is TRBV18, the J call TRBJ1-6; D is perhaps TRBD1 (5 bases). CDR3 length equals 14 residues. Germline values: CDR1 KGHSH, CDR2 LQKENI. Trimming stripped 6 bases from V and 5 bases from J, with 11 bases between. The CDR3 coding sequence is TGTGCCAGCTCCCAACAGGAGAATAATTCACCCCTCCACTTT. Translation gives CASSQQENNSPLHF.

V is TRBV9 and J is TRBJ1-3, with 7 bases identical to TRBD1. The V segment lost 4 bases and the J segment 5 bases; nucleotides outside the gene matches: 9. There are 15 residues in the CDR3. Germline assignment: CDR1 SGDLS and CDR2 YYNGEE. The CDR3 sequence is CASSTRDRERNTIYF. CDR3 bases: TGTGCCAGCAGCACACGGGACAGAGAAAGAAACACCATATATTTT. The full variable domain, completed using reference TRBV9 and TRBJ1-3, is DSGVTQTPKHLITATGQRVTLRCSPRSGDLSVYWYQQSLDQGLQFLIQYYNGEERAKGNILERFSAQQFPDLHSELNLSSLELGDSALYFCASSTRDRERNTIYFGEGSWLTVV.

Only a few counts were recorded for this clone. V usage is TRBV18 and J usage is TRBJ1-6; D may be TRBD1 (5 bases). This CDR3 has 15 residues. The germline V gene encodes CDR1 KGHSH and CDR2 LQKENI. Trimming cost V 3 bases and J 11 bases, with 17 bases left between them. CDR3 in amino acids: CASSPKVAEGAPLHF. The DNA of the CDR3 is TGTGCCAGCTCACCCAAGGTCGCCGAAGGGGCACCCCTCCACTTT.

This clone was counted between two and nine times. The J gene is TRBJ2-7, the V gene TRBV29-1; 9 bases line up with TRBD1. The CDR3 spans 14 residues. Germline CDR1 reads SQVTM; CDR2 reads ANQGSEA. Trimming took 3 bases from V and 7 from J; bases not matched to a gene: 10. The CDR3 DNA sequence: TGCAGCGTTGATTTGGGACAGGGACTGGGGGAGCAGTACTTC. It specifies CSVDLGQGLGEQYF.

This chain uses TRBV7-2 with TRBJ1-2, with a tentative D call TRBD1 (6 bases). CDR1 is SGHTA, CDR2 FQGNSA, per germline. V dropped 1 base and J dropped 2 bases, with 8 bases sitting between them. The CDR3 spans 14 residues. The CDR3, as DNA: TGTGCCAGCAGCTTAGGACAGGAAAACTATGGCTACACCTTC. Encoded protein: CASSLGQENYGYTF. Using reference TRBV7-2 and TRBJ1-2 for the parts outside the CDR3, the full variable domain is GAGVSQSPSNKVTEKGKDVELRCDPISGHTALYWYRQSLGQGLEFLIYFQGNSAPDKSGLPSDRFSAERTGGSVSTLTIQRTQQEDSAVYLCASSLGQENYGYTFGSGTRLTVV.

The chain links TRBV9 to TRBJ1-4, with D maybe TRBD1 (5 bases). Trimming removed 4 bases at V and 7 bases at J, with 20 bases between. CDR3 length equals 16 residues. Germline-derived CDR1 and CDR2 are SGDLS and YYNGEE. The CDR3 protein is CASSSGGAAAGEKLFF. The CDR3 DNA sequence: TGTGCCAGCAGCTCCGGAGGGGCCGCGGCCGGTGAAAAACTGTTTTTT.

The rearrangement joins TRBV3-1 (or the pseudogene TRBV3-2) to TRBJ2-1, with D perhaps being TRBD1 or TRBD2 (5 bases each). The germline V gene has CDR1 LGHDT and CDR2 YNNKEL (reference sequence). V lost 1 base to trimming and J lost 0 bases, with 10 bases between them. The CDR3 contains 16 residues. CDR3: CASSQGAGSSYNEQFF. In DNA, the CDR3 is TGTGCCAGCAGCCAAGGAGCAGGGAGCTCCTACAATGAGCAGTTCTTC.

V and J are TRBV27 and TRBJ2-7, with 7 bases lining up with TRBD1. J lost 1 base, V lost 2 bases, and 2 bases had no gene match. The CDR3 covers 14 residues. Per germline, CDR1 MNHEY and CDR2 SMNVEV (reference sequence). The CDR3 region has the DNA TGTGCCAGCAGTTTAGACAGGGTTTCCTACGAGCAGTACTTC. Translated, it gives CASSLDRVSYEQYF.

The chain uses TRBV5-1 and TRBJ2-2; D gene unclear. There are 14 residues in the CDR3. The germline V gene has CDR1 SGHRS and CDR2 YFSETQ. Trimming pared 4 bases from V and 4 bases from J, leaving 11 bases between. The chain's CDR3 is CASSLDLGTGELFF. The CDR3 region has the DNA TGCGCCAGCAGCCTAGATCTTGGCACCGGGGAGCTGTTTTTT.

The chain employs TRBV6-2 or TRBV6-3 and TRBJ1-2; 9 nucleotides align to TRBD1. The length of the CDR3 is 15 residues. Germline-derived CDR1 and CDR2 are MNHEY and SVGEGT. J gave up 2 bases and V 5 bases, and 6 bases lay outside the gene matches. The CDR3 is CASSRTGTGNYGYTF. CDR3 DNA sequence: TGTGCCAGCAGTCGCACCGGGACAGGGAACTATGGCTACACCTTC.

The chain recombines TRBV25-1 with TRBJ1-5; TRBD1 aligns across 9 bases. This CDR3 has 17 residues. With V trimmed by 10 bases and J by 0 bases, 13 bases remained unmatched. The germline V gene encodes CDR1 MGHDK and CDR2 SYGVNS. The CDR3: CANGTGPPRYSNQPQHF. Written as DNA, the CDR3 is TGTGCCAACGGGACAGGGCCGCCCCGCTATAGCAATCAGCCCCAGCATTTT.

This clone turned up a few times. The chain employs TRBV5-1 and TRBJ2-7, with D uncertain. CDR1 is SGHRS, CDR2 YFSETQ, per germline. The CDR3 is 14 residues long. Deletions cut 8 bases from V and 0 bases from J, with 15 bases between. CDR3 amino acids: CASQPGASSYEQYF. In DNA form, the CDR3 reads TGCGCCAGTCAGCCGGGCGCCAGCTCCTACGAGCAGTACTTC.

This sequence joins TRBV18 and TRBJ1-1; tentatively, D is TRBD1 (5 bases). Germline V gene data show CDR1 as KGHSH and CDR2 as LQKENI. Trimming stripped 4 bases from V and 7 bases from J, with 19 bases between. The CDR3 is 15 amino acids. CDR3 DNA sequence: TGTGCCAGCTCACTGGGGGGAACTGGAGCAAGTGAAGCTTTCTTT. The encoded protein is CASSLGGTGASEAFF.

CDR3: CASSLEGSNQPQHF. The CDR3 region has the DNA TGTGCCAGCAGCTTGGAGGGAAGCAATCAGCCCCAGCATTTT. The chain couples TRBV5-4 to TRBJ1-5; D remains unclear. The CDR3 is made up of 14 amino acids. V shed 0 bases and J shed 1 base, with 5 bases lying between them. Germline lookup yields CDR1 SGHNT and CDR2 YYREEE (reference sequence).

The chain has TRBV10-2 and TRBJ2-2; TRBD2 might be the D (6 bases). This CDR3 is 18 amino acids long. The germline gives CDR1 WSHSY, CDR2 SAAADI. The V end lost 0 bases, the J end lost 1 base, and 15 bases lay between the germline ends. CDR3 residues: CASSESTMGLVNTGELFF. In nucleotides, the CDR3 is TGCGCCAGCAGTGAGTCGACAATGGGACTGGTGAACACCGGGGAGCTGTTTTTT.

The J gene is TRBJ2-7, the V gene TRBV2, with D uncertain. The germline V and J ends were trimmed by 6 bases and 9 bases, with 24 bases remaining between them. CDR3 length equals 15 residues. CDR1 and CDR2 from the germline V gene are SNHLY and FYNNEI. DNA for the CDR3: TGTGCCAGCAGGGGTAGTGGCGGACCCGTAGTAAGGCAGTACTTC. Protein product: CASRGSGGPVVRQYF.

This rearrangement joins TRBV5-1 to TRBJ2-1; TRBD2 matches 10 bases. The CDR3 covers 17 residues. Trimming removed 2 bases from V and 0 bases from J; junction bases left unmatched: 5. The germline gives CDR1 SGHRS, CDR2 YFSETQ. The CDR3 DNA sequence: TGCGCCAGCAGCTTCGGACTAGCGGCTTACTCCTACAATGAGCAGTTCTTC. Translating it yields CASSFGLAAYSYNEQFF.

The chain is built from TRBV20-1 and TRBJ1-4; maybe TRBD1 (5 bases). CDR3 length: 13 amino acids. Germline loops: CDR1 DFQATT, CDR2 SNEGSKA (reference sequence). Trimming shortened V by 3 bases and J by 4 bases, and 9 bases separated the two germline ends. The CDR3 loop reads CSASRDLNEKLFF. CDR3 bases: TGCAGTGCTAGTAGGGACCTTAATGAAAAACTGTTTTTT.

The rearrangement uses TRBV7-9 and TRBJ1-3, with TRBD1 matching over 9 bases. This CDR3 spans 16 amino acids. Germline assignment: CDR1 SEHNR and CDR2 FQNEAQ (reference sequence). After removal of 5 bases from V and 2 bases from J, the junction contained 7 bases not matched to a gene. DNA of the CDR3: TGTGCCAGCAGCACCGGACAGGGGCTTCCTGGAAACACCATATATTTT. Translating it yields CASSTGQGLPGNTIYF.

CDR3 protein: CASSGRTANSPLHF. CDR3 bases: TGTGCCAGCAGTGGTCGGACAGCCAATTCACCCCTCCACTTT. This chain joins TRBV2 and TRBJ1-6, with D perhaps TRBD1 (6 bases). Germline V CDR1 and CDR2: SNHLY, FYNNEI. The V gene lost 4 bases and the J gene lost 7 bases, with 11 bases spanning the gap. The CDR3 length is 14 residues.

The DNA for the CDR3 is TGTGCCAGCAGTCTCCAGGGGGTTCGGGGCACCGGGGAGCTGTTTTTT. It encodes CASSLQGVRGTGELFF. The rearrangement joins TRBV27 to TRBJ2-2, with 7 positions matching TRBD1. J was trimmed by 4 bases and V by 5 bases; bases with no gene match: 10. The CDR3 covers 16 residues. Germline assignment: CDR1 MNHEY and CDR2 SMNVEV (reference sequence).

The gene calls are TRBV6-4 and TRBJ2-3; 7 nucleotides align to TRBD2. From germline, CDR1 is MRHNA and CDR2 SNTAGT. CDR3 length equals 15 residues. V lost 2 bases and J lost 2; bases outside the gene matches: 4. The CDR3 here is CASSDRAGNTDTQYF. The CDR3 region has the DNA TGTGCCAGCAGTGACAGAGCGGGAAACACAGATACGCAGTATTTT.

The V gene is TRBV11-2, the J gene TRBJ2-1; 8 bases map to TRBD2. After removal of 1 base from V and 2 bases from J, the junction contained 7 bases not matched to a gene. The germline V gene has CDR1 SGHAT and CDR2 FQNNGV. The CDR3 contains 17 residues. The CDR3 DNA sequence: TGTGCCAGCAGCTTAGTGTGGGTCGGGGGGGCCTACAATGAGCAGTTCTTC. It is translated as CASSLVWVGGAYNEQFF.

The V and J genes are TRBV6-5 and TRBJ1-1; tentatively, D is TRBD1 (5 bases). Germline-derived CDR1 and CDR2 are MNHEY and SVGAGI. Trimming left V 6 bases short and J 1 base short, with 12 bases between. The CDR3 consists of 14 residues. CDR3 residues: CASRTPGTNTEAFF. The DNA of the CDR3 is TGTGCCAGCAGGACTCCGGGGACGAACACTGAAGCTTTCTTT.

The gene calls are TRBV14 and TRBJ2-5, with TRBD1 matching over 8 bases. The V gene's germline CDR1 is SGHDN and CDR2 FVKESK. Germline trimming cut 3 bases from V and 2 bases from J; bases unmatched to any gene: 2. The CDR3 has 14 amino acids. The CDR3 region is CASSQWDRQETQYF. The DNA of the CDR3 is TGTGCCAGCAGCCAGTGGGACAGGCAAGAGACCCAGTACTTC.

CDR3 in DNA: TGTGCCAGCACCGGGACTAGCGGTCATGAGCAGTTCTTC. Its translation: CASTGTSGHEQFF. The V gene is TRBV2, the J gene TRBJ2-1; 11 bases are shared with TRBD2. Germline CDR1 and CDR2: SNHLY and FYNNEI. CDR3 length: 13 residues. V was clipped by 7 bases and J by 8 bases; unmatched bases: 4.

The chain combines TRBV11-2 with TRBJ2-7; D unresolved. This CDR3 has 13 residues. Germline V CDR1 and CDR2: SGHAT, FQNNGV. The V end lost 0 bases, the J end lost 5 bases, and 8 bases lay between the germline ends. The CDR3 loop is CASSLEPLNEQYF. DNA for the CDR3: TGTGCCAGCAGCTTAGAGCCCCTCAACGAGCAGTACTTC.